This T cell receptor beta chain was retrieved from a study of radiotherapy plus CTLA-4 blockade in lung cancer. At the level of the study: Objective responses were observed in 18% of patients, and disease control was achieved by 31%.

Germline CDR1 is PRHDT and CDR2 is FYEKMQ (reference sequence). The CDR3 loop spans 14 amino acids. V was pared by 4 bases and J by 0 bases, with 1 base of the junction left unmatched. The study gave focal radiation plus ipilimumab CTLA-4 blockade to patients with chemo-refractory metastatic non-small-cell lung cancer. Notes on the study in general: Expansion of tumor-derived TCR clones was observed in blood after radiotherapy plus ipilimumab. The authors reported that early blood T cell clone dynamics, with interferon-beta, best predicted response.

Here immunoSEQ multiplex PCR was the method, and the copy in TCRdb shows in-frame clones only, minus some. The repertoire consists of fewer than 45,000 clones, with more than 70% occurring once and the leading ten covering 5% to 6%. Worth noting for this clone: Antigen: not known.

This chain connects TRBV13 to TRBJ2-3, with 7 bases matching TRBD2. The material was peripheral blood, obtained from a patient treated with radiotherapy plus ipilimumab. This TCR was sampled from a human donor with non-small cell lung cancer who had stable disease on radiotherapy plus ipilimumab. CDR3 region: CASSSGRSTDTQYF. CDR3 DNA: TGTGCCAGCAGCTCCGGGAGGAGCACAGATACGCAGTATTTT.